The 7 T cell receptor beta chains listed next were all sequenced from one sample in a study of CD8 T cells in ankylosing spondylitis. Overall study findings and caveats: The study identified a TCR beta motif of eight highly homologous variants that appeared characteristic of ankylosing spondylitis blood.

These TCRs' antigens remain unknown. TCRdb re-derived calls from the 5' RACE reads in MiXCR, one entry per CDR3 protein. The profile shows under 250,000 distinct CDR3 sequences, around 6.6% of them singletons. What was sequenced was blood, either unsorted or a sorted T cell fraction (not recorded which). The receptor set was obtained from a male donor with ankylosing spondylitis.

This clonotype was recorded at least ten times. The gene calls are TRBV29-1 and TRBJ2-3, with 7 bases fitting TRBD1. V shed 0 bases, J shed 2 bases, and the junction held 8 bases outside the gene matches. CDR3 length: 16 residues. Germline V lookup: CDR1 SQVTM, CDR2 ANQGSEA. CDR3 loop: CSVEDAVGQLTDTQYF. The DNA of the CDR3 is TGCAGCGTTGAAGACGCGGTGGGACAGCTCACAGATACGCAGTATTTT.

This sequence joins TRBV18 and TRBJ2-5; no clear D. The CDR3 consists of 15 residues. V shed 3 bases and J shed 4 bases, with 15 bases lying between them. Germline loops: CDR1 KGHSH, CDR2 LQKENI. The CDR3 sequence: CASSPVPSMTETQYF. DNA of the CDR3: TGTGCCAGCTCACCGGTCCCCTCGATGACAGAGACCCAGTACTTC.

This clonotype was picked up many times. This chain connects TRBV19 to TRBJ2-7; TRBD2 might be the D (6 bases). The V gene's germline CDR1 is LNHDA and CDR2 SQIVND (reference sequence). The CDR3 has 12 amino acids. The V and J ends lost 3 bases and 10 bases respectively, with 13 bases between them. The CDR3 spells CASSIGGKPQYF. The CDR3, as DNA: TGTGCCAGTAGTATTGGAGGGAAGCCTCAGTACTTC.

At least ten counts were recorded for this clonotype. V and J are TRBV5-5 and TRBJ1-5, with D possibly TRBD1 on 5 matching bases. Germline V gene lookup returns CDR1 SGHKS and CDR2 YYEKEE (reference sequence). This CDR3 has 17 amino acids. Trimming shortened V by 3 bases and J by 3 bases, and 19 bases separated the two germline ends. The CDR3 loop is CASSYSPTAPSNQPQHF. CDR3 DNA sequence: TGTGCCAGCAGCTATTCCCCGACAGCGCCTTCCAATCAGCCCCAGCATTTT.

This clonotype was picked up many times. Written as DNA, the CDR3 is TGTGCCAGCAGCCACAACAGGGGAAGTTACGAGCAGTACTTC. Residues: CASSHNRGSYEQYF. V usage is TRBV3-1 and J usage is TRBJ2-7; 7 bases line up with TRBD1. The CDR3 consists of 14 residues. Germline V gene data show CDR1 as LGHDT and CDR2 as YNNKEL (reference sequence). The V gene end was trimmed by 3 bases and the J gene end by 4 bases; junction bases not matched to a gene: 6.

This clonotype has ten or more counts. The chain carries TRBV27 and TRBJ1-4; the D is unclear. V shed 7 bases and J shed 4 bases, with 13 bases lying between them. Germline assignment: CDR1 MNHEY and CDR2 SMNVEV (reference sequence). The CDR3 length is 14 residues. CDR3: CASTIRSGNEKLFF. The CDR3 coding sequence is TGTGCCAGCACCATCCGGTCGGGTAATGAAAAACTGTTTTTT.

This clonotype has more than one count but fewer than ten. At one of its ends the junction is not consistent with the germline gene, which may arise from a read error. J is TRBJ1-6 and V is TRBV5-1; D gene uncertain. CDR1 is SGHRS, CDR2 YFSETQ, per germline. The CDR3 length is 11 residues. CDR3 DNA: TGCGCCAGCAGCTTTAATTCACCACTCCACTTT. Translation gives CASSFNSPLHF.